This T cell receptor (beta chain) was obtained from a study of blood T cell repertoires in COVID-19. In the study overall: Samples of COVID-19 (acute and convalescent) were obtained from the United States, Italy and Spain. T cells, B-cell-depleted T cells, or PBMCs supplied cDNA or gDNA.

How the authors handled the data: Estimates of nucleated cell counts were drawn from the amplification of reference gene primers. TCRdb's table, derived via immunoSEQ multiplex PCR, lists solely in-frame clones and lacks some. V, J and clone size are taken as reported in that table, and D and trimming were inferred from the DNA itself. This repertoire shows approximately 300,000 clones, around 90% found once; its top ten account for 6.3%. Seattle-derived patients entered the study during active infection and were followed longitudinally. This CDR3 region has 18 residues. Germline CDR1 is SGHAT and CDR2 is FQNNGV. The ends lost 6 bases at V and 5 bases at J; junction bases unmatched: 14.

The clonotype originates from a woman in her fifties or sixties with COVID-19, enrolled during active disease. Sequenced: peripheral blood. The V and J genes are TRBV11-2 and TRBJ2-1, with TRBD1 identical over 12 bases. The CDR3 nucleotides are TGTGCCAGCAGTTCCGAGGGACAGGGGGCGACCTGGCACAATGAGCAGTTCTTC. This translates into CASSSEGQGATWHNEQFF.